These 32 T cell receptor beta chains came from one sample sequenced in a study of OX40 agonist ivuxolimab in advanced cancers. The assay was immunoSEQ multiplex PCR, and TCRdb's table has in-frame clones only and misses some. The profile shows about 150,000 clones, 90% to 95% of them singletons. This material consisted of CD4+ or CD8+ T cells sorted from blood, taken in a trial of the OX40 agonist ivuxolimab. These receptor sequences come from an adult with an advanced solid tumor such as melanoma, head and neck, liver or kidney cancer.

J is TRBJ2-1 and V is TRBV6-6; D possibly corresponds to TRBD2 (6 bases). The CDR3 runs 14 residues. The V gene's germline CDR1 is MNHNY and CDR2 SVGAGI (reference sequence). Trimming took off 7 bases at V and 6 bases at J, with 16 bases between the two ends. The CDR3 loop is CASTRRLEGNEQFF. As DNA, the CDR3 is TGTGCCAGCACCCGGAGGTTGGAGGGCAATGAGCAGTTCTTC.

The J gene is TRBJ1-3, the V gene TRBV6-5, with D perhaps matching TRBD1 (6 bases). V lost 2 bases and J lost 3, with 11 bases in between. CDR1 MNHEY and CDR2 SVGAGI come from the germline V gene. CDR3 length: 15 residues. The CDR3 DNA reads TGTGCCAGCAGTTACGCAGGGGCAGGTGGAAACACCATATATTTT. Translated: CASSYAGAGGNTIYF.

CDR3 nucleotide sequence: TGTGCCAGCAGCTTTGGAGGAGAGACCCAGTACTTC. It codes for CASSFGGETQYF. The V call is TRBV7-9, the J call TRBJ2-5; the D gene is possibly TRBD2 (5 bases). The ends were cut back, 3 bases at V and 4 bases at J, with 6 bases in the middle. The CDR3 runs 12 residues. The V gene's germline CDR1 is SEHNR and CDR2 FQNEAQ (reference sequence).

This clone was found a few times. The DNA of the CDR3 is TGTGCCAGCAGCCAAGTAGGGACAGGGCCCGACAGCTCCTACGAGCAGTACTTC. This translates into CASSQVGTGPDSSYEQYF. V gene TRBV4-2 combines with J gene TRBJ2-7; 9 bases agree with TRBD1. Germline CDR1 and CDR2: LGHNA and YNFKEQ. V was pared by 1 base and J by 0 bases, with 10 bases of the junction left unmatched. The CDR3 has 18 amino acids.

The J gene is TRBJ1-5, the V gene TRBV30; 7 bases match TRBD1. The V gene end was trimmed by 0 bases and the J gene end by 9 bases; junction bases not matched to a gene: 17. CDR1 is GTSNPN and CDR2 is SVGIG in the germline V gene (reference sequence). This CDR3 region has 17 residues. This CDR3 reads CAWSVRAIERGGRPQHF. CDR3 sequence (DNA): TGTGCCTGGAGTGTACGGGCCATTGAGAGAGGGGGCCGGCCCCAGCATTTT.

The chain couples TRBV5-4 to TRBJ2-7; D may be TRBD2 (6 bases). V lost 4 bases, J lost 3 bases, and 17 bases lay in between. CDR3 length equals 15 residues. Germline loops: CDR1 SGHNT, CDR2 YYREEE (reference sequence). Written as DNA, the CDR3 is TGTGCCAGCAGCCCCCTGGAGGGCCGGGGCTACGAGCAGTACTTC. Its translation: CASSPLEGRGYEQYF.

This sequence joins TRBV20-1 and TRBJ1-1; D remains unclear. This CDR3 has 11 amino acids. CDR1 and CDR2 (germline): DFQATT, SNEGSKA (reference sequence). Trimming shortened V by 5 bases and J by 0 bases, and 4 bases separated the two germline ends. CDR3 in DNA: TGCAGTGCTGACCTGAACACTGAAGCTTTCTTT. It translates to CSADLNTEAFF.

V gene TRBV6-6 combines with J gene TRBJ1-3; the D gene is possibly TRBD1 (5 bases). The germline V gene encodes CDR1 MNHNY and CDR2 SVGAGI (reference sequence). The CDR3 runs 16 residues. The germline V and J ends were trimmed by 4 bases and 8 bases, with 21 bases remaining between them. The CDR3 coding sequence is TGTGCCAGCAGTTCCAATTCGGGACCCTGGGGGGACACCATATATTTT. It yields the protein CASSSNSGPWGDTIYF.

The J gene is TRBJ1-1, the V gene TRBV6-6; weak D call: TRBD1 (6 bases). This CDR3 has 13 amino acids. Germline V gene lookup returns CDR1 MNHNY and CDR2 SVGAGI (reference sequence). The V gene lost 5 bases and the J gene lost 6 bases, with 13 bases spanning the gap. The CDR3, as DNA: TGTGCCAGCAGTCCCCGACAGGACGCTGAAGCTTTCTTT. The encoded protein is CASSPRQDAEAFF.

V gene TRBV28 combines with J gene TRBJ2-7; the match to TRBD1 covers 8 bases. This CDR3 spans 13 amino acids. The germline V gene encodes CDR1 MDHEN and CDR2 SYDVKM. With V trimmed by 4 bases and J by 3 bases, 2 bases remained unmatched. CDR3 nucleotide sequence: TGTGCCAGCAGTTGGACAGGGAGCTACGAGCAGTACTTC. Translated: CASSWTGSYEQYF.

The V and J genes are TRBV6-1 and TRBJ2-7, with D tentatively TRBD1 (6 bases). Germline values: CDR1 MNHNS, CDR2 SASEGT. The CDR3 consists of 12 residues. Trimming cost V 8 bases and J 6 bases, with 14 bases left between them. CDR3 sequence (DNA): TGTGCCAGCCGCCCGGAAGGGGGCGAGCAGTACTTC. Encoded protein: CASRPEGGEQYF.

V and J are TRBV10-3 and TRBJ1-5; 8 nucleotides line up with TRBD1. Per the germline V gene, CDR1 is ENHRY and CDR2 is SYGVKD. The V segment lost 5 bases and the J segment 8 bases; nucleotides outside the gene matches: 5. This CDR3 contains 13 residues. CDR3 protein: CAISTGGKEPQHF. CDR3 DNA sequence: TGTGCCATCAGTACAGGGGGGAAAGAGCCCCAGCATTTT.

The gene calls are TRBV23-1 and TRBJ2-5, with TRBD2 matching 9 bases. TRBV23-1 is placed among ORFs of uncertain function. The CDR3 totals 17 residues. The junction had 11 bases not matched to a gene; V was cut back by 2 bases and J by 4 bases. This chain's CDR3 is CASSQRCSGRSAETQYF. CDR3 in DNA: TGCGCCAGCAGTCAACGCTGTAGCGGGAGATCCGCAGAGACCCAGTACTTC.

This clone is a singleton in its sample. V and J are TRBV28 and TRBJ1-1; tentatively, D is TRBD1 (5 bases). The CDR3 spans 15 residues. Per germline, CDR1 MDHEN and CDR2 SYDVKM. V was shortened by 2 bases and J by 0 bases, with 10 bases between the two germline ends. CDR3 sequence reads: CASSLLGLLNTEAFF. The CDR3 DNA reads as TGTGCCAGCAGTTTACTGGGACTGCTGAACACTGAAGCTTTCTTT.

This chain uses TRBV11-2 with TRBJ1-5; D not resolved. Trimming took 5 bases from V and 4 from J, leaving 6 bases between them. Germline lookup yields CDR1 SGHAT and CDR2 FQNNGV. CDR3 length equals 12 residues. CDR3 in amino acids: CASSPKNQPQHF. CDR3 DNA sequence: TGTGCCAGCAGCCCTAAAAATCAGCCCCAGCATTTT.

The chain couples TRBV28 to TRBJ2-7, with 7 bases matching TRBD1. Germline loops: CDR1 MDHEN, CDR2 SYDVKM. Trimming at V came to 6 bases and at J to 0 bases, leaving 5 bases not matched to a gene. CDR3 length equals 14 residues. CDR3 residues: CASRVTGTSYEQYF. CDR3 coding DNA: TGTGCCAGCAGGGTGACAGGGACCTCCTACGAGCAGTACTTC.

The chain links TRBV29-1 to TRBJ1-4, with no clear D. Germline V gene data show CDR1 as SQVTM and CDR2 as ANQGSEA. The CDR3 is 12 amino acids. Trimming removed 4 bases from V and 4 bases from J, with 7 bases in between. The CDR3 region has the DNA TGCAGCGTTGTGGCCGATAATGAAAAACTGTTTTTT. It specifies CSVVADNEKLFF.

The genes are TRBV5-4 and TRBJ2-1, with 11 positions matching TRBD2. The germline V gene has CDR1 SGHNT and CDR2 YYREEE (reference sequence). This CDR3 is 15 amino acids long. J gave up 5 bases and V 4 bases, and 5 bases lay outside the gene matches. This CDR3 is CASSIGTSGNNEQFF. CDR3 coding DNA: TGTGCCAGCAGCATCGGGACTAGCGGTAACAATGAGCAGTTCTTC.

The chain recombines TRBV5-1 with TRBJ2-1; 13 nucleotides line up with TRBD2. The CDR3 contains 20 residues. CDR1 and CDR2 from the germline V gene are SGHRS and YFSETQ. V dropped 4 bases and J dropped 5; count of bases not matched to a gene: 18. CDR3 DNA: TGCGCCAGCAGCCGTTGGAATTATGGACTAGCGGGAGACCCCGACAATGAGCAGTTCTTC. Protein: CASSRWNYGLAGDPDNEQFF.

In this sample, this clone turned up once. V gene TRBV6-5 combines with J gene TRBJ1-3; no reliable D call. V lost 8 bases, J lost 1 base, and 15 bases lay in between. Germline CDR1 and CDR2: MNHEY and SVGAGI. This CDR3 spans 15 amino acids. CDR3 protein: CASGPRRSSGNTIYF. CDR3 nucleotide sequence: TGTGCCAGCGGGCCGCGACGCTCTTCTGGAAACACCATATATTTT.

V usage is TRBV19 and J usage is TRBJ2-5; D not certain. The CDR3 extends over 12 amino acids. CDR1 is LNHDA, CDR2 SQIVND, per germline (reference sequence). The V end was cut by 5 bases, the J end by 5 bases, with 9 bases between. The CDR3 bases are TGTGCCAGTAGTCAAGTTGGGGAGACCCAGTACTTC. Translated: CASSQVGETQYF.

This clone was counted once. CDR3 DNA: TGTGCCAGCAGCCGACAACCCCTCGCAAGCACAGATACGCAGTATTTT. Translated, it gives CASSRQPLASTDTQYF. This chain links TRBV7-2 with TRBJ2-3; D is undetermined. This CDR3 spans 16 amino acids. Germline V gene sequence: CDR1 SGHTA, CDR2 FQGNSA. V lost 5 bases and J 0 bases, leaving 15 bases between the germline ends.

The chain employs TRBV28 and TRBJ2-5, with D possibly being TRBD2 (5 bases). CDR3 size: 17 residues. V was clipped by 6 bases and J by 1 base, with 21 bases between them. CDR1 and CDR2 (germline): MDHEN, SYDVKM. Here the CDR3 DNA reads TGTGCCAGCAGGGTTCAGCGGTCCGGCTGGACCCAAGAGACCCAGTACTTC. This encodes CASRVQRSGWTQETQYF.

J is TRBJ2-7 and V is TRBV15; 9 bases align to TRBD2. The V gene's germline CDR1 is LNHNV and CDR2 YYDKDF (reference sequence). CDR3 length equals 16 residues. J lost 3 bases, V lost 3 bases, and 9 bases had no gene match. The CDR3 reads CATSRGGLAGNYEQYF. DNA of the CDR3: TGTGCCACCAGCAGGGGGGGGCTAGCGGGAAACTACGAGCAGTACTTC. Variable domain in full (rest from reference TRBV15 and TRBJ2-7): DAMVIQNPRYQVTQFGKPVTLSCSQTLNHNVMYWYQQKSSQAPKLLFHYYDKDFNNEADTPDNFQSRRPNTSFCFLDIRSPGLGDTAMYLCATSRGGLAGNYEQYFGPGTRLTVT.

The chain joins TRBV5-6 to TRBJ1-3; D unresolved. CDR3 length equals 16 residues. From germline, CDR1 is SGHDT and CDR2 YYEEEE. The germline V and J ends were trimmed by 0 bases and 0 bases, with 10 bases remaining between them. In DNA, the CDR3 is TGTGCCAGCAGCTTGGAGGCCCCCTACTCTGGAAACACCATATATTTT. This translates into CASSLEAPYSGNTIYF. Full variable domain (missing parts from reference TRBV5-6 and TRBJ1-3): DAGVTQSPTHLIKTRGQQVTLRCSPKSGHDTVSWYQQALGQGPQFIFQYYEEEERQRGNFPDRFSGHQFPNYSSELNVNALLLGDSALYLCASSLEAPYSGNTIYFGEGSWLTVV.

In its sample, this clone was seen once. The chain links TRBV6-6 to TRBJ2-5, with 8 bases that match TRBD1. Germline values: CDR1 MNHNY, CDR2 SVGAGI (reference sequence). V shed 11 bases, J shed 5 bases, and the junction held 7 bases outside the gene matches. This CDR3 comprises 12 residues. The CDR3 DNA sequence: TGTGCCTGCCAGGGGGCTGGGGAGACCCAGTACTTC. It encodes CACQGAGETQYF.

This clone has only one observation. The V gene is TRBV14, the J gene TRBJ2-1; 8 bases are shared with TRBD1. Trimming cost V 3 bases and J 12 bases; bases outside gene matches: 4. This CDR3 contains 12 residues. Germline values: CDR1 SGHDN, CDR2 FVKESK. CDR3 bases: TGTGCCAGCAGCCAGGACAGGGTGGTGCAGTTCTTC. This encodes CASSQDRVVQFF.

This clone appeared once. Written as DNA, the CDR3 is TGCGCCAGCAGCCAAGGGAGTGGTGGGGCCAACGTCCTGACTTTC. This translates into CASSQGSGGANVLTF. This chain joins TRBV4-3 and TRBJ2-6; no clear D gene. The germline V gene encodes CDR1 LGHNA and CDR2 YSLEER. V lost 1 base and J lost 3, with 7 bases in between. The CDR3 has 15 residues.

The chain recombines TRBV27 with TRBJ2-1; 12 bases are a match to TRBD2. CDR3 length equals 16 residues. Looked up from germline, CDR1 is MNHEY and CDR2 is SMNVEV (reference sequence). The V and J ends lost 2 bases and 5 bases, in that order; junction bases with no gene match: 4. As DNA, the CDR3 is TGTGCCAGCAGTTTAATAACTAGCGGGAGGAACAATGAGCAGTTCTTC. It yields the protein CASSLITSGRNNEQFF.

V gene TRBV28 combines with J gene TRBJ2-3, with 8 bases matching TRBD2. The germline gives CDR1 MDHEN, CDR2 SYDVKM. The trim removed 7 bases at V and 2 bases at J, leaving 8 bases unmatched. This CDR3 comprises 15 residues. In DNA, the CDR3 is TGTGCCAGCAAACCAGCGGGAGAAGTCACAGATACGCAGTATTTT. Its protein is CASKPAGEVTDTQYF. Using reference TRBV28 and TRBJ2-3 for the parts outside the CDR3, the full variable domain is DVKVTQSSRYLVKRTGEKVFLECVQDMDHENMFWYRQDPGLGLRLIYFSYDVKMKEKGDIPEGYSVSREKKERFSLILESASTNQTSMYLCASKPAGEVTDTQYFGPGTRLTVL.

Comment on this clone: Germline and junction disagree at one end, which may indicate a read error. This chain connects TRBV7-2 to TRBJ2-7; 8 nucleotides agree with TRBD2. This CDR3 spans 17 amino acids. Germline V gene sequence: CDR1 SGHTA, CDR2 FQGNSA. This CDR3 reads CASSPVNPGTRRYEQYF. The CDR3 nucleotides are TGCGCCAGCAGCCCTGTGAATCCCGGGACTAGGCGCTACGAGCAGTACTTC.

The chain joins TRBV12-5 to TRBJ1-5; maybe TRBD1 (6 bases). V lost 6 bases to trimming and J lost 6 bases, with 9 bases between them. CDR3 length: 12 residues. Germline CDR1 reads LGHNT; CDR2 reads FRNRAP. The DNA for the CDR3 is TGTGCTAGTGGACAGGGAGGTCAGCCCCAGCATTTT. This encodes CASGQGGQPQHF. The whole variable domain, remainder taken from reference TRBV12-5 and TRBJ1-5, is DARVTQTPRHKVTEMGQEVTMRCQPILGHNTVFWYRQTMMQGLELLAYFRNRAPLDDSGMPKDRFSAEMPDATLATLKIQPSEPRDSAVYFCASGQGGQPQHFGDGTRLSIL.